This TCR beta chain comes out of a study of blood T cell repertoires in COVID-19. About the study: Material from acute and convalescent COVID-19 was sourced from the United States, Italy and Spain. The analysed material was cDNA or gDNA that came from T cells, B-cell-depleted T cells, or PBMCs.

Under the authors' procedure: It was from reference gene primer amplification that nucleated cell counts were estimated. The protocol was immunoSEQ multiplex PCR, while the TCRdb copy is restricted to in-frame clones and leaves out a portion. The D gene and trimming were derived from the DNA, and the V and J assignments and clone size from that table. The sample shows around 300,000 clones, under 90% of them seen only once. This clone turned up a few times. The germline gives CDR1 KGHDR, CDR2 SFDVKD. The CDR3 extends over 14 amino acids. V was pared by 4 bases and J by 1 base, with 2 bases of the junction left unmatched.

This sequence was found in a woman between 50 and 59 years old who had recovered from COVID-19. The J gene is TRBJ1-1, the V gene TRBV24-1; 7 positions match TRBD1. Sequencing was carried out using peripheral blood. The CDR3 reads CATSETGENTEAFF. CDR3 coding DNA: TGTGCCACCAGTGAAACAGGGGAGAACACTGAAGCTTTCTTT.